These 20 T cell receptor beta chains were sequenced from one sample in a study of vaccination effects on CD4 cells after COVID-19. These receptors have no known antigen. Libraries were prepared by immunoSEQ multiplex PCR; TCRdb keeps only in-frame clonotypes and omits some of them. This sample yields fewer than 85,000 clones, of which under 80% are seen a single time; more than 9% belongs to the top ten. Before sequencing, viral peptide pools were used by the ViraFEST assay to expand antigen-specific CD4+ T cells. Having been cultured for less than 12 days, the cells underwent CD4+ T cell isolation. All vaccine recipients tested negative for nucleocapsid antibodies and had never contracted SARS-CoV-2 infection. The sequencing here drew on CD4+ T cells from PBMCs cultured with SARS-CoV-2 spike peptides, taken before COVID-19 vaccination. The receptors here all came from a human donor who received a COVID-19 vaccine.

The CDR3 protein is CASSNQETQYF. For the CDR3, the DNA is TGTGCCAGCTCAAACCAAGAGACCCAGTACTTC. V usage is TRBV18 and J usage is TRBJ2-5; D uncertain. Trimming took 5 bases from V and 0 from J, leaving 1 base between them. The CDR3 loop spans 11 amino acids. The germline V gene has CDR1 KGHSH and CDR2 LQKENI.

This chain uses TRBV2 with TRBJ2-5; maybe TRBD2 (5 bases). V lost 6 bases and J 7 bases, leaving 15 bases between the germline ends. CDR1 and CDR2 from the germline V gene are SNHLY and FYNNEI. The CDR3 has 13 amino acids. As DNA, the CDR3 is TGTGCCAGCAGGGCCCCCCGGGGTGGGACCCAGTACTTC. Amino acid sequence: CASRAPRGGTQYF.

A single count supports this clone. The chain is built from TRBV5-1 and TRBJ1-1, with 8 bases lining up with TRBD1. The CDR3 runs to 13 residues. V lost 0 bases, J lost 12 bases, and 7 bases stayed unmatched. From germline, CDR1 is SGHRS and CDR2 YFSETQ. CDR3: CASSLVGGQVTFF. The CDR3 DNA is TGCGCCAGCAGCTTGGTTGGGGGACAGGTAACTTTCTTT.

The chain carries TRBV28 and TRBJ1-2, with D maybe TRBD1 (5 bases). The V end was cut by 6 bases, the J end by 6 bases, with 14 bases between. Germline CDR1 MDHEN, CDR2 SYDVKM. The CDR3 has 13 amino acids. Here the CDR3 DNA reads TGTGCCAGCAGCAACAGGCTTTTTAATGGCTACACCTTC. Its protein is CASSNRLFNGYTF.

The chain combines TRBV5-6 with TRBJ2-1; TRBD1 matches at 10 bases. The length of the CDR3 is 16 residues. CDR1 and CDR2 (germline): SGHDT, YYEEEE. With 0 bases clipped from V and 6 bases from J, the junction kept 6 bases outside the gene matches. The CDR3 DNA sequence: TGTGCCAGCAGCTTGGGGACAGGGGGTGGTGGCAATGAGCAGTTCTTC. Translated, it gives CASSLGTGGGGNEQFF.

About this clone: The sample holds other DNA sequences that translate to the same CDR3. The chain employs TRBV18 and TRBJ1-1, with TRBD1 as a possible D gene (5 bases). The CDR3 totals 13 residues. Germline V gene sequence: CDR1 KGHSH, CDR2 LQKENI. V lost 5 bases to trimming and J lost 0 bases, with 7 bases between them. The CDR3: CASSTGLNTEAFF. DNA of the CDR3: TGTGCCAGCTCAACGGGGCTGAACACTGAAGCTTTCTTT.

The chain recombines TRBV6-4 with TRBJ2-3; TRBD1 matches at 7 bases. V lost 8 bases to trimming and J lost 5 bases; unmatched junction nucleotides: 7. The CDR3 runs 13 residues. Germline CDR1 and CDR2: MRHNA and SNTAGT. The DNA for the CDR3 is TGTGCCAGCGGACAGGAAGGAGGAGATACGCAGTATTTT. Encoded protein: CASGQEGGDTQYF.

The V call is TRBV2, the J call TRBJ2-3; D possibly corresponds to TRBD2 (5 bases). The CDR3 runs to 14 residues. Deletions cut 6 bases from V and 4 bases from J, with 14 bases between. Germline V CDR1 and CDR2: SNHLY, FYNNEI. This chain's CDR3 is CASRGTGESDTQYF. The CDR3 bases are TGTGCCAGCAGGGGAACTGGGGAGTCAGATACGCAGTATTTT. Looking up the rest from reference TRBV2 and TRBJ2-3 gives the full variable domain: EPEVTQTPSHQVTQMGQEVILRCVPISNHLYFYWYRQILGQKVEFLVSFYNNEISEKSEIFDDQFSVERPDGSNFTLKIRSTKLEDSAMYFCASRGTGESDTQYFGPGTRLTVL.

The chain has TRBV5-6 and TRBJ2-5; 10 positions match TRBD2. Trimming cost V 0 bases and J 4 bases; bases outside gene matches: 3. Germline CDR1 reads SGHDT; CDR2 reads YYEEEE. The CDR3 is 15 residues long. The CDR3 DNA reads TGTGCCAGCAGCTTGGGTAGCGGGGGGAGAGAGACCCAGTACTTC. Protein product: CASSLGSGGRETQYF.

This clone was counted once. The chain recombines TRBV27 with TRBJ1-1; no firm D call. This CDR3 spans 14 amino acids. V was pared by 2 bases and J by 1 base, with 8 bases between. CDR1 and CDR2 (germline): MNHEY, SMNVEV (reference sequence). The CDR3 reads CASSLAQQNTEAFF. CDR3 nucleotides: TGTGCCAGCAGTTTAGCGCAGCAGAACACTGAAGCTTTCTTT.

This clone was counted once. The chain links TRBV18 to TRBJ1-1, with D perhaps TRBD1 (5 bases). The germline V gene has CDR1 KGHSH and CDR2 LQKENI. With 2 bases removed from V and 3 bases from J, the gap between germline ends came to 10 bases. This CDR3 comprises 14 residues. CDR3 amino acids: CASSPTGVDTEAFF. CDR3 sequence (DNA): TGTGCCAGCTCACCAACAGGAGTTGACACTGAAGCTTTCTTT.

J is TRBJ2-2 and V is TRBV24-1, with a tentative D call TRBD2 (6 bases). Trimming cost V 1 base and J 2 bases, with 7 bases left between them. Looked up from germline, CDR1 is KGHDR and CDR2 is SFDVKD. The CDR3 length is 15 residues. CDR3 region: CATSDFGGNTGELFF. As DNA, the CDR3 is TGTGCCACCAGTGATTTCGGGGGAAACACCGGGGAGCTGTTTTTT.

The chain couples TRBV7-3 to TRBJ2-1, with 9 nucleotides matching TRBD2. The germline gives CDR1 SGHTA, CDR2 FQGTGA. The V segment lost 1 base and the J segment 7 bases; nucleotides outside the gene matches: 8. The CDR3 consists of 16 residues. The CDR3 DNA is TGTGCCAGCAGCTTAATGTATAGCGGGGGACTTAATGAGCAGTTCTTC. This translates into CASSLMYSGGLNEQFF.

V usage is TRBV19 and J usage is TRBJ1-6; D possibly corresponds to TRBD1 (5 bases). The CDR3 runs 19 residues. V shed 6 bases and J shed 0 bases, with 21 bases lying between them. Germline V lookup: CDR1 LNHDA, CDR2 SQIVND (reference sequence). The DNA of the CDR3 is TGTGCCAGTAGACAAACGGGGGGAAGCGCGAGCTCCTATAATTCACCCCTCCACTTT. Amino acid sequence: CASRQTGGSASSYNSPLHF.

The table lists this clone with a few counts. The chain carries TRBV6-5 and TRBJ1-5, with D possibly TRBD1 on 5 matching bases. The CDR3 length is 13 residues. V was clipped by 6 bases and J by 5 bases, with 11 bases between them. The V gene's germline CDR1 is MNHEY and CDR2 SVGAGI. The CDR3 bases are TGTGCCAGCAGACGGACACGGGATCAGCCCCAGCATTTT. Translation: CASRRTRDQPQHF.

The chain is built from TRBV5-1 and TRBJ1-5; 7 nucleotides line up with TRBD1. CDR1 and CDR2 (germline): SGHRS, YFSETQ. The CDR3 consists of 15 residues. V lost 0 bases and J lost 3; bases outside the gene matches: 3. In DNA form, the CDR3 reads TGCGCCAGCAGCTTGGACGGGACAGTCAATCAGCCCCAGCATTTT. Translated, it gives CASSLDGTVNQPQHF.

This clone was seen once. This chain links TRBV7-8 with TRBJ2-5, with D perhaps matching TRBD1 (5 bases). CDR1 is SGHVS, CDR2 FQNEAQ, per germline. The CDR3 extends over 15 amino acids. Between the trimmed V and J ends, which lost 4 bases and 4 bases, there was a span of 16 bases. The DNA of the CDR3 is TGTGCCAGCAGCTCCCAGGGTGCTTTTCGAGAGACCCAGTACTTC. The encoded protein is CASSSQGAFRETQYF.

V is TRBV2 and J is TRBJ2-2; the D gene is possibly TRBD1 (6 bases). The V and J ends lost 4 bases and 2 bases respectively, with 11 bases between them. The CDR3 totals 15 residues. Germline V gene lookup returns CDR1 SNHLY and CDR2 FYNNEI. The CDR3 DNA sequence: TGTGCCAGCAGTGTTGGCAGGGGTAACACCGGGGAGCTGTTTTTT. It codes for CASSVGRGNTGELFF.

This clone has only a few counts. The chain recombines TRBV2 with TRBJ2-4, with D tentatively TRBD1 or TRBD2 (5 bases each). V shed 1 base and J shed 7 bases, with 17 bases lying between them. The length of the CDR3 is 16 residues. CDR1 and CDR2 from the germline V gene are SNHLY and FYNNEI. CDR3 sequence: CASSEVRDLFDNIQYF. The CDR3 DNA follows: TGTGCCAGCAGTGAAGTCCGGGACCTATTTGATAACATTCAGTACTTC.

The chain links TRBV19 to TRBJ2-5, with D possibly TRBD1 on 5 matching bases. The V and J ends lost 3 bases and 1 base respectively, with 12 bases between them. The germline CDR1 and CDR2 sequences are LNHDA and SQIVND (reference sequence). The CDR3 spans 15 residues. CDR3: CASSIRQGVQETQYF. CDR3 bases: TGTGCCAGTAGTATTCGGCAGGGCGTCCAAGAGACCCAGTACTTC.